This TCR beta chain comes out of a study of T cells in Graves' hyperthyroidism and ophthalmopathy. For this clonotype: The antigen is unknown.

Hyperthyroidism was newly diagnosed in patients aged 18 to 65 (duration under 2 months). Researchers barred patients who had uncontrolled infection, other autoimmune disease, pregnancy or lactation. Extraction of PBMCs used 8.5 to 10 ml of fresh peripheral blood. Trimming took 2 bases from V and 7 from J, leaving 11 bases between them. Germline V gene sequence: CDR1 LGHNA, CDR2 YSLEER. This CDR3 spans 13 amino acids. It was RNA transcripts that yielded the amplified TCR beta CDR3 regions. TCR CDR3 regions were first amplified by RT-PCR with HTBI primers. Using its own MiXCR run on the multiplex PCR reads, TCRdb lists one record per CDR3 protein. The repertoire consists of some 510,000 distinct CDR3 sequences, with around 20% occurring once and the leading ten covering more than 20%. Study outcomes and limitations: The model anticipated ophthalmopathy a median around six months pre-onset.

The clonotype comes from a man between 18 and 35 years old with Graves' hyperthyroidism. The chain employs TRBV4-3 and TRBJ1-2; D may be TRBD1 (6 bases). The material sequenced was blood. This chain's CDR3 is CASSQSTGSGYTF. The CDR3 coding sequence is TGCGCCAGCAGCCAATCAACAGGGAGTGGCTACACCTTC.